A selection of T cell receptor beta chains follows, all from one sample in a study of blood T cell repertoires in COVID-19. TCRdb's table, derived via immunoSEQ multiplex PCR, lists solely in-frame clones and lacks some. Of about 39,000 clones detected, more than 80% appear once; the ten largest clones hold 9% to 10%. The source material was peripheral blood. Every receptor here comes from a man in his 60s in a cohort sampled during active COVID-19. Both conserved end residues are part of each CDR3. A D gene is named only where the DNA matches it firmly. Part of the rows lack a size; the others show once, few, many or a class for expanded clones.

J: TRBJ2-7; D: TRBD2; size: .; V: TRBV13; CDR3: CASSPRLATTYEQYF; DNA: TGTGCCAGCAGCCCCCGACTAGCGACTACCTACGAGCAGTACTTC
J: TRBJ2-3; D: .; size: few; V: TRBV10-3; CDR3: CASTGSGPGDTQYF; DNA: TGTGCCTCAACCGGGTCCGGCCCGGGAGATACGCAGTATTTT
J: TRBJ2-1; D: TRBD2; size: .; V: TRBV11-2; CDR3: CASSPLTSSRSYNEQFF; DNA: TGTGCCAGCAGCCCGCTGACTAGCTCAAGATCCTACAATGAGCAGTTCTTC
J: TRBJ1-2; D: .; size: .; V: TRBV12-3/TRBV12-4; CDR3: CASSLTEVYGYTF; DNA: TGTGCCAGCAGCCTCACTGAAGTTTATGGCTACACCTTC
J: TRBJ2-2; D: .; size: .; V: TRBV30; CDR3: CAWSVGQTTGELFF; DNA: TGTGCCTGGAGTGTCGGACAGACCACCGGGGAGCTGTTTTTT
J: TRBJ2-2; D: .; size: .; V: TRBV24-1; CDR3: CATSDPNRENTGELFF; DNA: TGTGCCACCAGTGATCCAAACAGGGAAAACACCGGGGAGCTGTTTTTT
J: TRBJ1-3; D: .; size: .; V: TRBV9; CDR3: CASSVGRGSGNTIYF; DNA: TGTGCCAGCAGCGTGGGAAGGGGATCCGGAAACACCATATATTTT
J: TRBJ1-4; D: .; size: .; V: TRBV7-2; CDR3: CASSLKALHGWPNEKLFF; DNA: TGTGCCAGCAGCTTAAAGGCTCTACACGGGTGGCCGAATGAAAAACTGTTTTTT
J: TRBJ2-6; D: .; size: .; V: TRBV30; CDR3: CASPSGANVLTF; DNA: TGTGCCTCTCCCTCTGGGGCCAACGTCCTGACTTTC
J: TRBJ2-7; D: .; size: few; V: TRBV15; CDR3: CATSRDPDYEQYF; DNA: TGTGCCACCAGCAGAGACCCAGACTACGAGCAGTACTTC
J: TRBJ2-7; D: TRBD1; size: .; V: TRBV5-6; CDR3: CASSTRTGSEQYF; DNA: TGTGCCAGCAGCACCCGGACAGGGTCCGAGCAGTACTTC
J: TRBJ2-5; D: TRBD2; size: .; V: TRBV4-2; CDR3: CASSQDPAGGPPETQYF; DNA: TGTGCCAGCAGCCAAGATCCGGCGGGAGGGCCGCCAGAGACCCAGTACTTC
J: TRBJ1-1; D: TRBD1; size: .; V: TRBV3-1/TRBV3-2; CDR3: CASSQAGGRTEAFF; DNA: TGTGCCAGCAGCCAGGCAGGGGGCCGAACTGAAGCTTTCTTT
J: TRBJ1-5; D: .; size: .; V: TRBV2; CDR3: CASSPDSNQPQHF; DNA: TGTGCCAGCAGTCCAGATAGCAATCAGCCCCAGCATTTT
J: TRBJ2-3; D: TRBD2; size: .; V: TRBV19; CDR3: CASSINAGLAGSTDTQYF; DNA: TGTGCCAGTAGTATTAATGCAGGACTAGCGGGAAGCACAGATACGCAGTATTTT
J: TRBJ2-7; D: .; size: .; V: TRBV18; CDR3: CASSPSGTVPYEQYF; DNA: TGTGCCAGCTCACCATCGGGGACTGTACCCTACGAGCAGTACTTC
J: TRBJ2-5; D: TRBD2; size: .; V: TRBV5-5; CDR3: CASSPGEGRQETQYF; DNA: TGTGCCAGCAGCCCGGGGGAGGGGCGGCAGGAGACCCAGTACTTC
J: TRBJ1-3; D: .; size: .; V: TRBV19; CDR3: CASSISREITGNTIYF; DNA: TGTGCCAGTAGTATTTCACGGGAGATCACTGGAAACACCATATATTTT
J: TRBJ2-7; D: TRBD2; size: .; V: TRBV3-1/TRBV3-2; CDR3: CASSQDLVAGVYEQYF; DNA: TGTGCCAGCAGCCAAGATCTAGTAGCGGGAGTCTACGAGCAGTACTTC
J: TRBJ1-2; D: .; size: .; V: TRBV27; CDR3: CASSFRRSYGYTF; DNA: TGTGCCAGCAGTTTTAGGCGGTCCTATGGCTACACCTTC
J: TRBJ2-2; D: .; size: few; V: TRBV15; CDR3: CATSREHRASGGELFF; DNA: TGTGCCACCAGCAGAGAGCACAGGGCATCGGGCGGGGAGCTGTTTTTT
J: TRBJ1-4; D: .; size: .; V: TRBV7-8; CDR3: CASSLGGGEKLFF; DNA: TGTGCCAGCAGCTTAGGGGGCGGAGAAAAACTGTTTTTT
J: TRBJ2-7; D: .; size: .; V: TRBV5-1; CDR3: CASSLTGLPSYEQYF; DNA: TGCGCCAGCAGCTTGACAGGGCTCCCCTCCTACGAGCAGTACTTC
J: TRBJ2-5; D: TRBD2; size: .; V: TRBV20-1; CDR3: CSASRGGAQETQYF; DNA: TGCAGTGCTAGTCGGGGGGGGGCCCAAGAGACCCAGTACTTC
J: TRBJ2-7; D: TRBD2; size: .; V: TRBV28; CDR3: CASTTSGLYEQYF; DNA: TGTGCCAGCACCACTAGCGGCCTCTACGAGCAGTACTTC
J: TRBJ2-7; D: .; size: few; V: TRBV7-9; CDR3: CASESRGSYEQYF; DNA: TGTGCCAGCGAGTCCCGGGGGTCCTACGAGCAGTACTTC
J: TRBJ1-5; D: TRBD1; size: few; V: TRBV19; CDR3: CASKGQGQVAGQPQHF; DNA: TGTGCCAGTAAGGGACAGGGACAAGTGGCAGGGCAGCCCCAGCATTTT
J: TRBJ1-1; D: .; size: .; V: TRBV25-1; CDR3: CASSEGRTEAFF; DNA: TGTGCCAGCAGTGAGGGGCGCACTGAAGCTTTCTTT
J: TRBJ2-7; D: .; size: once; V: TRBV27; CDR3: CASMGGPSYEQYF; DNA: TGTGCCAGCATGGGGGGGCCTTCCTACGAGCAGTACTTC
J: TRBJ1-2; D: .; size: .; V: TRBV2; CDR3: CASSEAGWNGYTF; DNA: TGTGCCAGCAGTGAGGCGGGGTGGAATGGCTACACCTTC
J: TRBJ1-5; D: .; size: .; V: TRBV28; CDR3: CASSSRGGSVIRNQPQHF; DNA: TGTGCCAGCAGCAGTAGGGGCGGATCCGTGATACGAAATCAGCCCCAGCATTTT
J: TRBJ1-3; D: .; size: few; V: TRBV4-1; CDR3: CASSQSQGSTGNTIYF; DNA: TGCGCCAGCAGCCAATCACAGGGCTCAACTGGAAACACCATATATTTT
J: TRBJ1-6; D: .; size: .; V: TRBV6-1; CDR3: CASSEDRYGSPLHF; DNA: TGTGCCAGCAGTGAAGACAGGTACGGATCACCCCTCCACTTT
J: TRBJ2-5; D: .; size: .; V: TRBV28; CDR3: CASSSFLETQYF; DNA: TGTGCCAGCAGCTCCTTCTTGGAGACCCAGTACTTC
J: TRBJ2-7; D: TRBD1; size: .; V: TRBV5-4; CDR3: CASSPRQGVYEQYF; DNA: TGTGCCAGCAGCCCCAGACAGGGGGTCTACGAGCAGTACTTC
J: TRBJ1-1; D: .; size: .; V: TRBV5-1; CDR3: CASSGRGTNTEAFF; DNA: TGCGCCAGTTCCGGTCGGGGGACGAACACTGAAGCTTTCTTT
J: TRBJ2-1; D: .; size: once; V: TRBV4-3; CDR3: CASSQDTGRGGGNEQFF; DNA: TGCGCCAGCAGCCAAGATACAGGAAGAGGTGGCGGCAATGAGCAGTTCTTC
J: TRBJ1-1; D: .; size: .; V: TRBV11-2; CDR3: CASSAGRPGQTEAFF; DNA: TGTGCCAGCAGCGCGGGACGTCCCGGGCAGACTGAAGCTTTCTTT